This T cell receptor beta chain was identified in a study of OX40 agonist ivuxolimab in advanced cancers. Overall study context: Each patient was given ivuxolimab into a vein every 2 weeks, at 0.01 to 10 mg/kg.

Sequencing used immunoSEQ multiplex PCR; TCRdb keeps in-frame clones, though not all of them. The data show approximately 68,000 clones, with about nine tenths seen just once and over 0.75% held by the top ten. Germline values: CDR1 GTSNPN, CDR2 SVGIG (reference sequence). The CDR3 loop spans 14 amino acids. Trimming left V 3 bases short and J 5 bases short, with 14 bases between. General study results and limits: Circulating CD4+ and CD8+ T cells showed clonal expansion by week 6 at 0.1 to 3.0 mg/kg.

Comment on this clone: Its antigen remains unknown.

The specimen was CD4+ or CD8+ T cells sorted from blood, collected in a trial of the OX40 agonist ivuxolimab. The rearrangement joins TRBV30 to TRBJ1-3, with a possible D match to TRBD1 (5 bases). The clonotype originates from an adult with an advanced solid tumor such as melanoma, head and neck, liver or kidney cancer. CDR3 protein: CAWSFGGGRNTIYF. In DNA, the CDR3 is TGTGCCTGGAGCTTCGGGGGGGGTAGAAACACCATATATTTT.